The entry below describes one TCR beta chain. No antigen is known for it. This clone may be a read error of a much larger clone one base away. Since no conserved phenylalanine or tryptophan closes the CDR3, a read error is the likely cause. The sample comes from a study of T cells in Graves' hyperthyroidism and ophthalmopathy. Regarding the study as a whole: Most expanded thyroid clonotypes above 0.001 also appeared in blood.

V was clipped by 5 bases and J by 5 bases, with 15 bases between them. The CDR3 extends over 14 amino acids. CDR1 is SGHTA, CDR2 FQGNSA, per germline. RNA transcripts were the template for amplifying TCR beta CDR3 regions. HTBI primers were employed in a first-round RT-PCR of the TCR CDR3. TCRdb re-called the multiplex PCR reads through MiXCR, storing one row per CDR3 protein. Of around 100,000 distinct CDR3 sequences in the sample, about 50% were seen once. The chain joins TRBV7-2 to TRBJ2-5; D might be TRBD1 (6 bases). The sequencing sample was made of blood. The receptor comes from a man aged 40-50 years with Graves' hyperthyroidism. CDR3 amino acids: CASSLNRVRETQYS. CDR3 coding DNA: TGTGCCAGCAGCCTTAACAGGGTTCGGGAGACCCAGTACTCC.